This TCR beta chain was profiled in a study of patients and donors after allogeneic stem cell transplantation. This clonotype appeared a few times. Germline V CDR1 and CDR2: SQVTM, ANQGSEA. CDR3 length equals 14 residues. Between the trimmed V and J ends, which lost 3 bases and 1 base, there was a span of 12 bases. TCRdb independently ran MiXCR on the RT-PCR reads; one entry per CDR3 protein. The repertoire includes about 100,000 distinct CDR3 sequences, less than 45% of them detected once, and 27% sits in the top ten. The V and J genes are TRBV29-1 and TRBJ1-1, with TRBD1 as a possible D gene (6 bases). What was sequenced was blood, either unsorted or a sorted T cell fraction (not recorded which). The TCR originated in a human donor who was either an allogeneic HSCT recipient or a stem cell or donor lymphocyte infusion donor (not recorded which). It is not recorded whose cells these are; they may come from a transplant donor. The CDR3 nucleotides are TGCAGCGTTGACTGGGGGGCGGAGAACACTGAAGCTTTCTTT. Translated: CSVDWGAENTEAFF.